The 19 T cell receptor beta chains below were found in one sample sequenced in a study of shared clonotypes between healthy human individuals. This table comes from immunoSEQ multiplex PCR, and its TCRdb copy is limited to in-frame clones, with some not included. The sample has 600,000 to 800,000 clones, 72% seen once. Sequenced input: memory CD4+ T cells sorted from blood. The subset is: CD45RA-negative fraction. The receptor set was obtained from a woman aged 25 to 39 in good health.

V usage is TRBV5-1 and J usage is TRBJ2-3; D is unclear. Between the trimmed V and J ends, which lost 5 bases and 5 bases, there was a span of 9 bases. The CDR3 loop spans 12 amino acids. CDR1 is SGHRS and CDR2 is YFSETQ in the germline V gene. The chain's CDR3 is CASRLALDTQYF. As DNA, the CDR3 is TGCGCCAGCAGACTGGCCTTAGATACGCAGTATTTT.

This clone was recorded a few times. The identical CDR3 is also encoded by other nucleotide sequences in the sample. The V call is TRBV5-1, the J call TRBJ2-1; TRBD2 is a possible D gene (6 bases). Germline loops: CDR1 SGHRS, CDR2 YFSETQ. CDR3 length equals 15 residues. Trimming took 0 bases from V and 4 from J, leaving 11 bases between them. For the CDR3, the DNA is TGCGCCAGCAGCTTGGCGTCTAGCGCGTACAATGAGCAGTTCTTC. It is translated as CASSLASSAYNEQFF.

The chain carries TRBV27 and TRBJ1-1, with a tentative D call TRBD1 (6 bases). Germline CDR1 reads MNHEY; CDR2 reads SMNVEV (reference sequence). The V and J ends lost 5 bases and 8 bases respectively, with 18 bases between them. This CDR3 comprises 14 residues. The CDR3, as DNA: TGTGCCAGCAGTACTATAGGGGGGAAGGCGGAAGCTTTCTTT. It specifies CASSTIGGKAEAFF.

The rearrangement links TRBV7-2 to TRBJ1-5, with D possibly TRBD1 on 6 matching bases. This CDR3 comprises 15 residues. Trimming left V 1 base short and J 7 bases short, with 14 bases between. Germline assignment: CDR1 SGHTA and CDR2 FQGNSA. Here the CDR3 reads CASSLEALTGQPQHF. Written as DNA, the CDR3 is TGTGCCAGCAGCTTAGAAGCGTTGACAGGCCAGCCCCAGCATTTT. The whole variable domain, remainder taken from reference TRBV7-2 and TRBJ1-5, is GAGVSQSPSNKVTEKGKDVELRCDPISGHTALYWYRQSLGQGLEFLIYFQGNSAPDKSGLPSDRFSAERTGGSVSTLTIQRTQQEDSAVYLCASSLEALTGQPQHFGDGTRLSIL.

The V call is TRBV6-1, the J call TRBJ2-7, with D possibly matching TRBD2 (6 bases). This CDR3 spans 12 amino acids. Trimming cost V 3 bases and J 9 bases, with 12 bases left between them. Germline CDR1 and CDR2: MNHNS and SASEGT. In nucleotides, the CDR3 is TGTGCCAGCAGTGACTCAGCGGGCGGGCAGTACTTC. Translation gives CASSDSAGGQYF.

The chain recombines TRBV28 with TRBJ1-1; a possible D gene is TRBD1 (6 bases). CDR1 and CDR2 from the germline V gene are MDHEN and SYDVKM. This CDR3 spans 13 amino acids. V lost 6 bases and J lost 3, with 11 bases in between. CDR3 DNA sequence: TGTGCCAGCAGGCGGGGGCTGGACACTGAAGCTTTCTTT. Its translation: CASRRGLDTEAFF.

The chain recombines TRBV18 with TRBJ1-5, with no clear D. V shed 3 bases and J shed 5 bases, with 8 bases lying between them. This CDR3 has 13 residues. The V gene's germline CDR1 is KGHSH and CDR2 LQKENI. The CDR3 DNA reads TGTGCCAGCTCACCTGGTCCTGATCAGCCCCAGCATTTT. Protein: CASSPGPDQPQHF.

The chain uses TRBV19 and TRBJ2-5; D perhaps matches TRBD1 (5 bases). V lost 5 bases and J 5 bases, leaving 15 bases between the germline ends. The CDR3 has 14 amino acids. Germline lookup yields CDR1 LNHDA and CDR2 SQIVND (reference sequence). The CDR3 spells CASSRVGASETQYF. CDR3 DNA sequence: TGTGCCAGTAGTCGCGTTGGGGCCTCGGAGACCCAGTACTTC. Drawing the rest from reference TRBV19 and TRBJ2-5, the complete variable domain is DGGITQSPKYLFRKEGQNVTLSCEQNLNHDAMYWYRQDPGQGLRLIYYSQIVNDFQKGDIAEGYSVSREKKESFPLTVTSAQKNPTAFYLCASSRVGASETQYFGPGTRLLVL.

The genes are TRBV27 and TRBJ2-2; D uncertain. Germline loops: CDR1 MNHEY, CDR2 SMNVEV (reference sequence). The V gene lost 2 bases and the J gene lost 1 base, with 8 bases spanning the gap. This CDR3 is built from 15 residues. CDR3 region: CASSLRRMNTGELFF. CDR3 in DNA: TGTGCCAGCAGTTTACGACGGATGAACACCGGGGAGCTGTTTTTT.

The chain recombines TRBV11-2 with TRBJ1-2, with D possibly matching TRBD1 (6 bases). The CDR3 spans 15 residues. Looked up from germline, CDR1 is SGHAT and CDR2 is FQNNGV. Deletions cut 1 base from V and 7 bases from J, with 16 bases between. The CDR3 spells CASSLGWRGAPGYTF. The DNA for the CDR3 is TGTGCCAGCAGCTTAGGTTGGCGGGGGGCGCCTGGCTACACCTTC.

The table lists this clone with a count of one. The rearrangement joins TRBV19 to TRBJ2-1; D gene ambiguous. The CDR3 consists of 15 residues. The germline V gene encodes CDR1 LNHDA and CDR2 SQIVND (reference sequence). The V gene lost 2 bases and the J gene lost 0 bases, with 8 bases spanning the gap. The CDR3, as DNA: TGTGCCAGTAGTATAAGGCCAAACTCCTACAATGAGCAGTTCTTC. This codes for CASSIRPNSYNEQFF.

The V and J genes are TRBV29-1 and TRBJ2-7; tentatively, D is TRBD2 (7 bases). Germline V CDR1 and CDR2: SQVTM, ANQGSEA. The CDR3 runs 13 residues. The V gene lost 7 bases and the J gene lost 1 base, with 14 bases spanning the gap. This CDR3 reads CSAKGGPSYEQYF. Written as DNA, the CDR3 is TGCAGCGCTAAGGGGGGGCCTTCCTACGAGCAGTACTTC.

Comments on this clone: This sample also contains other DNA sequences that code for the same CDR3. The chain is built from TRBV5-1 and TRBJ1-1; the match to TRBD1 covers 7 bases. CDR3 length equals 15 residues. V shed 0 bases, J shed 2 bases, and the junction held 4 bases outside the gene matches. CDR1 SGHRS and CDR2 YFSETQ come from the germline V gene. CDR3 nucleotides: TGCGCCAGCAGCTTGGCGGACAGGACTAACACTGAAGCTTTCTTT. Its translation: CASSLADRTNTEAFF.

The genes are TRBV20-1 and TRBJ1-1; no reliable D call. Trimming shortened V by 7 bases and J by 1 base, and 7 bases separated the two germline ends. The V gene's germline CDR1 is DFQATT and CDR2 SNEGSKA (reference sequence). There are 11 residues in the CDR3. The CDR3 region has the DNA TGCAGTGTAGAACAGAACACTGAAGCTTTCTTT. Translated: CSVEQNTEAFF.

This clone was counted only a few times. The J gene is TRBJ2-7, the V gene TRBV5-6; no reliable D call. The CDR3 consists of 15 residues. V shed 0 bases and J shed 4 bases, with 14 bases lying between them. Germline CDR1 reads SGHDT; CDR2 reads YYEEEE. The CDR3 DNA reads TGTGCCAGCAGCTTGGGTCGAAATTCCGAATACGAGCAGTACTTC. This codes for CASSLGRNSEYEQYF.

The V and J genes are TRBV28 and TRBJ2-5; D is unresolved. V was cut by 6 bases and J by 5 bases, with 13 bases left in between. The V gene's germline CDR1 is MDHEN and CDR2 SYDVKM. The CDR3 is made up of 13 amino acids. CDR3 nucleotides: TGTGCCAGCAGCCCACCAGCAGTGGAGACCCAGTACTTC. Protein: CASSPPAVETQYF.

The genes are TRBV19 and TRBJ2-3, with a possible D match to TRBD1 (5 bases). This CDR3 contains 13 residues. The germline V gene has CDR1 LNHDA and CDR2 SQIVND (reference sequence). V dropped 4 bases and J dropped 4 bases, with 9 bases sitting between them. In DNA, the CDR3 is TGTGCCAGTAGTAAGACAGTGCCAGATACGCAGTATTTT. Protein: CASSKTVPDTQYF.

The V call is TRBV18, the J call TRBJ2-3, with unresolved D. Trimming removed 2 bases at V and 1 base at J, with 7 bases between. Germline values: CDR1 KGHSH, CDR2 LQKENI. The CDR3 totals 14 residues. DNA for the CDR3: TGTGCCAGCTCACCAAATAGGGGCACAGATACGCAGTATTTT. It yields the protein CASSPNRGTDTQYF.

The CDR3 DNA reads TGTGCCAGTATTCCCGGGACAGGGCACGGTTATAGCAATCAGCCCCAGCATTTT. It codes for CASIPGTGHGYSNQPQHF. The chain couples TRBV19 to TRBJ1-5; 9 bases agree with TRBD1. J gave up 0 bases and V 7 bases, and 13 bases lay outside the gene matches. Germline V lookup: CDR1 LNHDA, CDR2 SQIVND (reference sequence). CDR3 length equals 18 residues.